This TCR beta chain was found in a study of T-cell memory formation after mild COVID-19 (dated by TCRdb to 2020 to 2023). Broadly, across the study: TCR sequence clusters from the two donors were largely donor specific. In a couple of donors, T-cell clones that expanded and contracted after mild COVID-19 were tracked by sequencing TCRalpha and TCRbeta repertoires over time. The cohort was made up of two young adult volunteers, one female and one male, who were previously healthy. Results the study describes overall, beyond this receptor: Clones contracting from day 15 to 85 had balanced CD4/CD8 phenotypes, while a second wave expanding from day 15 to 37 was biased towards CD4+. Contracting CD4+ clones were located mainly in the CM and EM memory subsets, whereas CD8+ clones were found to be enriched in EMRA. SARS-CoV-2 specificity was not confirmed for the second-wave clones peaking on day 37. Only a couple of mild cases were covered in the study, and larger cohorts including severe cases with pre-infection samples were considered necessary. Some responding clones were found in pre-infection memory, which suggests that pre-existing cross-reactive memory T cells took part in the SARS-CoV-2 response.

Ficoll-Paque density gradient centrifugation was the method used to isolate PBMCs. Note on this clonotype: What antigen it recognizes has not been identified. No base qualities exist here, and no much larger clone lies one base off it.

The reads were generated on an Illumina NovaSeq 6000. Using 5'RACE with constant-segment primers, TCRalpha and TCRbeta cDNA libraries were constructed, with sample barcodes and unique molecular identifiers added in the process. Trizol reagent was used to extract RNA from every sample. Libraries were amplified in two PCR steps, with a second sample barcode and Illumina TruSeq adapters added in the second step. Sequencing of libraries was performed on an Illumina NovaSeq with 2 x 150 bp paired-end reads. The authors' analysis ran thus. The reads were demultiplexed and collapsed into UMI-guided consensus sequences using migec v1.2.7. Using mixcr v2.1.11, UMI consensuses were aligned to TRA and TRB V and J templates and then assembled into clonotypes. A clonotype was counted as expanded or contracted only if both edgeR and NoisET called the change significant, with noise models trained on biological replicates. For edgeR calls, a false discovery rate-adjusted p below 0.01 and a log2 fold-change threshold of 1 were applied. PCA with hierarchical clustering of max-normalized trajectories of the 1000 most abundant clonotypes was used as exploratory dynamics analysis. The CD4 or CD8 phenotype of responding clones was assigned using the separately sequenced CD4+ and CD8+ repertoires. TCRdb redid the processing of the public reads, applying fastp at Q25 and MiXCR, and retained in-frame beta chains. Rows matching on CDR3 protein sequence are summarized as one entry with the most common DNA and genes. The V and J calls here are based on TCRdb, not the publication. The sample records roughly 48,000 distinct CDR3 sequences, roughly a quarter of which are singletons. Around two fifths of the sample comes from the top ten.

V sheds 3 bases and J sheds 1 base, leaving 14 bases between their ends. The CDR3 holds 16 amino acids from the cysteine to the phenylalanine. Only the CDR3 region is kept as DNA, spanning 48 bases read in frame from base 1. CDR1 PRHDT and CDR2 FYEKMQ are derived from the germline V gene (reference sequence). The chain uses TRBV13 and TRBJ2-3; the D gene is perhaps TRBD1 or TRBD2, each of them matching over 6 bases. Source material: PBMCs or a T cell subset sorted from them (not recorded which). The receptor was isolated from a man aged 18 to 29 who had mild COVID-19 (a few samples of this study predate the infection). The sample titles of this study are shuffled in the database, so cell type and time point are left out; the donor was told from shared clones. CDR3 region: CASSFEGGQRTDTQYF. The DNA reads as follows: TGTGCCAGCAGCTTCGAAGGGGGGCAGCGCACAGATACGCAGTATTTT.